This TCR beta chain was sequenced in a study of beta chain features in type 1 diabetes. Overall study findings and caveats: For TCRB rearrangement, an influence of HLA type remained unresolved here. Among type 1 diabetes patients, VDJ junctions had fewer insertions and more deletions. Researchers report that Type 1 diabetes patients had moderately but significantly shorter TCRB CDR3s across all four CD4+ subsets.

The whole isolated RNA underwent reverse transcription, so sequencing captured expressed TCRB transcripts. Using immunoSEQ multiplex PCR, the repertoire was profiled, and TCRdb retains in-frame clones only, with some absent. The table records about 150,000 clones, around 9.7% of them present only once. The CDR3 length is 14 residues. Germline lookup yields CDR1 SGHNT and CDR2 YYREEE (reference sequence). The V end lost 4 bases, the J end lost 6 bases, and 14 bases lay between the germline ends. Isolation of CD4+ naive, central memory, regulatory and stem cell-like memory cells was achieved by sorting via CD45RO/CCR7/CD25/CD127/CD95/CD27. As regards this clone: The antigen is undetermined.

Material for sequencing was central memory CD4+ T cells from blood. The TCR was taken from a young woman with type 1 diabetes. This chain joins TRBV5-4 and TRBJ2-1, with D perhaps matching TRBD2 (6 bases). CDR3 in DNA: TGTGCCAGCAGCCTCCGGGACTTCTCCAATGAGCAGTTCTTC. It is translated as CASSLRDFSNEQFF.